The rows below give T cell receptor beta chains drawn from one sample of a study of cytomegalovirus exposure and HLA in healthy donors. Profiled with immunoSEQ multiplex PCR; TCRdb holds only in-frame clones, not every one. Of 310,000 or so clones in the sample, roughly 90% are singletons; the top ten hold roughly 2.3%. The material sequenced was PBMCs. The receptors were gathered from a woman under 30 in good health and CMV-seronegative. Both conserved end residues are part of each CDR3. A D gene is named only where the DNA matches it firmly. The size of a clone is reported for some rows only, either as once, few or many, or as a class for expanded clones.

j_gene,v_gene,d_gene,len,abundance,CDR3aa,CDR3nt
TRBJ2-5,TRBV2,-,15,-,CASKGSGSLMETQYF,TGTGCCAGCAAAGGGAGCGGCTCCTTAATGGAGACCCAGTACTTC
TRBJ2-5,TRBV7-8,-,11,-,CARTGPRTQYF,TGTGCCAGAACGGGTCCTAGGACCCAGTACTTC
TRBJ1-1,TRBV7-9,-,14,few,CASSLDREYTEAFF,TGTGCCAGCAGCTTAGACAGGGAGTACACTGAAGCTTTCTTT
TRBJ1-4,TRBV4-2,-,15,-,CASSPRSTQNEKLFF,TGTGCCAGCAGCCCGAGGTCAACCCAAAATGAAAAACTGTTTTTT
TRBJ1-1,TRBV18,TRBD1,15,-,CASSPVTGWGAEAFF,TGTGCCAGCTCACCCGTGACAGGGTGGGGCGCTGAAGCTTTCTTT
TRBJ1-6,TRBV5-6,-,15,-,CASTSTPIVVSPLHF,TGTGCCAGCACCTCCACCCCGATAGTTGTGTCACCCCTCCACTTT
TRBJ1-2,TRBV6-4,-,17,-,CASSEYLSDRGLYGYTF,TGTGCCAGCAGTGAGTACCTCTCGGACAGAGGGCTCTATGGCTACACCTTC
TRBJ2-7,TRBV19,TRBD1,14,-,CATRDRGGPYEQYF,TGTGCCACACGAGACAGGGGTGGGCCCTACGAGCAGTACTTC
TRBJ2-3,TRBV30,TRBD1,14,-,CAWSQGRFTDTQYF,TGTGCCTGGTCACAGGGGCGCTTCACAGATACGCAGTATTTT
TRBJ2-7,TRBV10-3,-,14,-,CAIRGGGSSYEQYF,TGTGCCATCAGGGGGGGCGGGAGCTCCTACGAGCAGTACTTC
TRBJ1-3,TRBV4-1,-,17,once,CASSLRNRLYSGNTIYF,TGCGCCAGCAGCCTCCGAAACAGGCTATACTCTGGAAACACCATATATTTT
TRBJ2-7,TRBV5-1,TRBD1,14,-,CASSLDRGLDEQYF,TGCGCCAGCAGTTTGGACAGGGGGCTTGACGAGCAGTACTTC
TRBJ2-7,TRBV4-1,TRBD2,15,-,CASSQSGTSPYEQYF,TGCGCCAGCAGCCAATCCGGGACTAGCCCCTACGAGCAGTACTTC
TRBJ1-4,TRBV10-3,-,14,-,CAISGDSLYEKLFF,TGTGCCATCAGCGGAGACAGCCTTTATGAAAAACTGTTTTTT
TRBJ1-1,TRBV14,-,16,-,CASSQDLFGGNTEAFF,TGTGCCAGCAGCCAAGATCTGTTCGGAGGGAACACTGAAGCTTTCTTT
TRBJ1-2,TRBV18,-,14,-,CASSPLAQLYGYTF,TGTGCCAGCTCACCACTGGCCCAGTTGTATGGCTACACCTTC
TRBJ2-7,TRBV6-6,TRBD2,13,-,CASSRTRGVEQYF,TGTGCCAGCAGTCGGACCCGGGGGGTCGAGCAGTACTTC
TRBJ1-6,TRBV5-4,-,17,-,CASTSNGGFSYNSPLHF,TGTGCCAGCACCTCGAATGGGGGGTTCTCCTATAATTCACCCCTCCACTTT
TRBJ1-1,TRBV6-5,-,11,few,CASVSYTEAFF,TGTGCCAGCGTATCTTACACTGAAGCTTTCTTT
TRBJ2-1,TRBV7-9,-,13,-,CSSSFNRDNEQFF,TGTTCCAGCAGCTTCAACAGGGACAATGAGCAGTTCTTC
TRBJ2-7,TRBV11-2,TRBD1,13,-,CASTRDRGYEQYF,TGTGCCAGCACGAGGGACAGGGGCTACGAGCAGTACTTC
TRBJ1-1,TRBV7-9,TRBD1,13,-,CSSSRQGNTEAFF,TGTTCCAGCAGCCGACAGGGGAACACTGAAGCTTTCTTT
TRBJ2-1,TRBV19,TRBD2,17,-,CASSPRGLAPALLEQFF,TGTGCCAGTAGTCCTCGGGGACTAGCACCCGCTCTGCTTGAGCAGTTCTTC
TRBJ2-7,TRBV5-3,TRBD1,13,many,CASSEWDSYEQYF,TGTGCCAGCAGCGAATGGGACAGCTACGAGCAGTACTTC
TRBJ2-3,TRBV7-9,TRBD1,15,-,CSSSTTGVSTDTQYF,TGTTCCAGCAGCACGACAGGGGTTTCCACAGATACGCAGTATTTT